This T cell receptor (beta chain) is from a study of blood T cell repertoires in COVID-19. As for the study in general: Specimens from acute and convalescent COVID-19 originated in the United States, Italy and Spain. Sources were T cells, B-cell-depleted T cells, or PBMCs; the material itself was cDNA or gDNA.

CDR3 length: 19 residues. Trimming shortened V by 6 bases and J by 0 bases, and 24 bases separated the two germline ends. Per germline, CDR1 SGHTA and CDR2 FQGNSA. Per the study methods: The assay estimated nucleated cells by amplifying reference gene primers. Assay: immunoSEQ multiplex PCR; the TCRdb copy retains only in-frame clones and omits some. V and J calls and clone size are given by that table; D and trimming were obtained from the DNA. The sample contains roughly 250,000 clones, approximately 84% of which appear only once. V and J are TRBV7-2 and TRBJ2-4, with D perhaps TRBD2 (6 bases). The sequenced sample consisted of peripheral blood. The source of this sequence is a human donor in a cohort sampled during active COVID-19. The CDR3 is CASSYYTRGNLLAKNIQYF. CDR3 sequence (DNA): TGTGCCAGCAGTTACTACACGCGGGGCAACCTACTAGCCAAAAACATTCAGTACTTC.